The 2 T cell receptor beta chains below were found in one sample sequenced in a study of regulatory T cells in long-lasting Graves disease. To make TCR beta libraries, researchers used iRepertoire HTBI primers and Arm-PCR of CDR3 regions. TCRdb re-derived calls from the multiplex PCR reads in MiXCR, one entry per CDR3 protein. The sample lists some 370,000 distinct CDR3 sequences; 12% were seen once. Specified time point: newly diagnosed GD, antithyroid drugs for less than 3 months. The TCR library was made from RNA that had been extracted from PBMCs in TRIzol. The same data also contributed to another study, on T cells in Graves' hyperthyroidism and ophthalmopathy.

The source material was peripheral blood mononuclear cells (PBMCs), sampled at new diagnosis, from a patient treated with antithyroid drugs. Receptors were obtained from a woman under 30 with Graves disease.

This clonotype has at least ten counts. This chain connects TRBV7-9 to TRBJ2-1; D possibly corresponds to TRBD2 (5 bases). Per the germline V gene, CDR1 is SEHNR and CDR2 is FQNEAQ (reference sequence). The CDR3 covers 13 residues. V was trimmed by 4 bases and J by 9 bases, leaving 13 bases between them. CDR3 in amino acids: CASSSLPAAEQFF. In nucleotides, the CDR3 is TGTGCCAGCAGCTCCCTCCCAGCGGCTGAGCAGTTCTTC.

This clonotype was counted at least ten times. The chain employs TRBV2 and TRBJ2-7; perhaps TRBD2 as D (5 bases). The germline V and J ends were trimmed by 6 bases and 6 bases, with 15 bases remaining between them. Per germline, CDR1 SNHLY and CDR2 FYNNEI. The CDR3 length is 13 residues. In DNA form, the CDR3 reads TGTGCCAGCAGAGTAAGGGAGACGGGCGAGCAGTACGTC. It is translated as CASRVRETGEQYV.